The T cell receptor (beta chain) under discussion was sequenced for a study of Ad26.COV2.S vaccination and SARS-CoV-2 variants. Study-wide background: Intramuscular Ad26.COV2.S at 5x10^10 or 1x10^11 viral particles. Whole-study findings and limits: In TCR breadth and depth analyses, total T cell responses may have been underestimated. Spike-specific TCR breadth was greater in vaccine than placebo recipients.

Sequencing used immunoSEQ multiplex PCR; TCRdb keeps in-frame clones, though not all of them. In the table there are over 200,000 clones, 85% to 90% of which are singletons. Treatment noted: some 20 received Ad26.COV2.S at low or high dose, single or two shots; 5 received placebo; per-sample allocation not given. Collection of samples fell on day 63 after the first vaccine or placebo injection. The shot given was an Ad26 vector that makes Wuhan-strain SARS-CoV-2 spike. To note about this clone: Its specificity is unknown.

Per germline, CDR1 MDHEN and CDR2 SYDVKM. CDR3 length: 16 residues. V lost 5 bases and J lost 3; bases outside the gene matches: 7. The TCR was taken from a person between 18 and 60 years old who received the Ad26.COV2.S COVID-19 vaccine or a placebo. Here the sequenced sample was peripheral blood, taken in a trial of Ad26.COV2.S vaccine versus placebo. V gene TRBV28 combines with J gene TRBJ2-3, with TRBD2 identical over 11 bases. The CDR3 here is CASSVIAGGPTDTQYF. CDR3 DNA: TGTGCCAGCAGTGTAATAGCGGGAGGGCCTACAGATACGCAGTATTTT.